Below are 23 T cell receptor beta chains sequenced from a single sample in a study of beta chain features in type 1 diabetes. The sequenced template was cDNA made from the entire isolated RNA. Libraries were prepared by immunoSEQ multiplex PCR; TCRdb keeps only in-frame clonotypes and omits some of them. The table lists 860,000 or so clones, roughly 15% of them singletons. Material: naive CD4+ T cells from blood. The receptor source for this set is a woman aged 18-35 years in good health.

The gene calls are TRBV4-1 and TRBJ2-1; 14 bases agree with TRBD2. The V and J ends lost 3 bases and 5 bases, in that order; junction bases with no gene match: 6. CDR1 and CDR2 (germline): MGHRA, YSYEKL. The CDR3 loop spans 17 amino acids. This chain's CDR3 is CASSHPGTSGGNNEQFF. For the CDR3, the DNA is TGCGCCAGCAGCCATCCCGGGACTAGCGGGGGAAACAATGAGCAGTTCTTC.

The chain uses TRBV7-2 and TRBJ2-4; TRBD2 matches at 8 bases. V trimming: 7 bases; J trimming: 7 bases; junction bases outside the gene matches: 6. Germline V lookup: CDR1 SGHTA, CDR2 FQGNSA. The CDR3 consists of 13 residues. The chain's CDR3 is CASTTGGGNIQYF. The CDR3 DNA follows: TGTGCCAGCACTACCGGCGGGGGGAACATTCAGTACTTC.

The chain employs TRBV6-1 and TRBJ2-2, with no clear D. V lost 6 bases, J lost 1 base, and 9 bases lay in between. Looked up from germline, CDR1 is MNHNS and CDR2 is SASEGT. CDR3 length: 14 amino acids. CDR3 sequence reads: CASRRRQNTGELFF. The CDR3 nucleotides read TGTGCCAGCAGACGCAGACAGAACACCGGGGAGCTGTTTTTT.

This chain uses TRBV10-3 with TRBJ1-5, with D maybe TRBD1 (5 bases). V was trimmed by 10 bases and J by 1 base, leaving 11 bases between them. Germline values: CDR1 ENHRY, CDR2 SYGVKD. The CDR3 contains 13 residues. CDR3 DNA sequence: TGTGCCACATGGCAGGGCAGCAATCAGCCCCAGCATTTT. Protein: CATWQGSNQPQHF.

The V and J genes are TRBV2 and TRBJ1-2; unclear D gene. The V end was cut by 5 bases, the J end by 7 bases, with 8 bases between. There are 11 residues in the CDR3. Germline values: CDR1 SNHLY, CDR2 FYNNEI. The CDR3 DNA sequence: TGTGCCAGCAGTCCCATACCTGGCTACACCTTC. This codes for CASSPIPGYTF.

The chain couples TRBV6-5 to TRBJ2-3; D remains unclear. Per germline, CDR1 MNHEY and CDR2 SVGAGI. Trimming shortened V by 4 bases and J by 0 bases, and 5 bases separated the two germline ends. The CDR3 length is 13 residues. The CDR3 loop reads CASSWASTDTQYF. CDR3 nucleotide sequence: TGTGCCAGCAGTTGGGCCAGCACAGATACGCAGTATTTT.

A remark on this clone: This sample includes further DNA sequences coding for the same CDR3. V gene TRBV2 combines with J gene TRBJ2-7, with D hard to call. The CDR3 runs 11 residues. Germline V gives CDR1 SNHLY, CDR2 FYNNEI. The V and J ends lost 6 bases and 0 bases respectively, with 3 bases between them. The CDR3: CASRGSYEQYF. The DNA of the CDR3 is TGTGCCAGCAGGGGCTCCTACGAGCAGTACTTC. The variable domain in full, with the rest retrieved from reference TRBV2 and TRBJ2-7, is EPEVTQTPSHQVTQMGQEVILRCVPISNHLYFYWYRQILGQKVEFLVSFYNNEISEKSEIFDDQFSVERPDGSNFTLKIRSTKLEDSAMYFCASRGSYEQYFGPGTRLTVT.

This chain links TRBV6-8 with TRBJ2-2; D gene ambiguous. This CDR3 region has 14 residues. Germline loops: CDR1 MNHGY, CDR2 SAAAGT. V lost 6 bases and J lost 5, with 13 bases in between. The chain's CDR3 is CASRPTTTTGELFF. The CDR3 DNA is TGTGCCAGCAGGCCTACTACAACGACCGGGGAGCTGTTTTTT.

This clone has a handful of counts. The chain recombines TRBV7-8 with TRBJ2-5; 7 bases map to TRBD2. The CDR3 sequence is 17 residues long. Germline V gives CDR1 SGHVS, CDR2 FQNEAQ. J gave up 0 bases and V 5 bases, and 12 bases lay outside the gene matches. The CDR3 bases are TGTGCCAGCAGCCGCACCCCCGGACTAGTGTACCAAGAGACCCAGTACTTC. Translating gives CASSRTPGLVYQETQYF.

The sample holds a few counts of this clone. This sample also contains other DNA sequences that code for the same CDR3. The chain couples TRBV28 to TRBJ2-3; weak D call: TRBD1 (5 bases). CDR1 and CDR2 (germline): MDHEN, SYDVKM. The CDR3 totals 13 residues. The V end lost 2 bases, the J end lost 4 bases, and 7 bases lay between the germline ends. The CDR3 DNA follows: TGTGCCAGCAGTTTACAGGGTGCAGATACGCAGTATTTT. It codes for CASSLQGADTQYF.

The chain carries TRBV28 and TRBJ2-5, with 7 bases aligning to TRBD1. The CDR3 has 17 amino acids. Per germline, CDR1 MDHEN and CDR2 SYDVKM. The trim removed 3 bases at V and 9 bases at J, leaving 19 bases unmatched. CDR3 sequence (DNA): TGTGCCAGCAGTTTTGGGTTTGGAGACAGGGCTTGGAAGGCCCAGTACTTC. It encodes CASSFGFGDRAWKAQYF.

The chain recombines TRBV5-6 with TRBJ2-6, with 7 bases fitting TRBD2. The CDR3 totals 18 residues. Germline CDR1 and CDR2: SGHDT and YYEEEE. V was clipped by 3 bases and J by 5 bases; unmatched bases: 14. The CDR3, as DNA: TGTGCCAGCAGCTGGGAGGGCACGGTGGGTAATAGGGCCAACGTCCTGACTTTC. Translating it yields CASSWEGTVGNRANVLTF.

This chain uses TRBV11-3 with TRBJ2-1; TRBD1 aligns across 12 bases. The CDR3 is 15 amino acids. V shed 5 bases, J shed 6 bases, and the junction held 5 bases outside the gene matches. Looked up from germline, CDR1 is SGHNT and CDR2 is YENEEA. CDR3 coding DNA: TGTGCCAGCAGCCTGGGACAGGGGGCTCTCAATGAGCAGTTCTTC. Translating it yields CASSLGQGALNEQFF.

This chain uses TRBV6-5 with TRBJ2-5, with TRBD2 as a possible D gene (5 bases). The V and J ends lost 2 bases and 5 bases respectively, with 15 bases between them. Germline lookup yields CDR1 MNHEY and CDR2 SVGAGI. The CDR3 contains 15 residues. Written as DNA, the CDR3 is TGTGCCAGCAGTTACGGCGGGCTAATCCGGGAGACCCAGTACTTC. Amino acids: CASSYGGLIRETQYF.

The rearrangement joins TRBV11-2 to TRBJ2-5; possible D gene TRBD2, 7 bases. CDR3 length: 15 residues. Trimming removed 6 bases from V and 5 bases from J, with 19 bases in between. Germline CDR1 reads SGHAT; CDR2 reads FQNNGV. The CDR3 spells CASRNLRGGFETQYF. In DNA, the CDR3 is TGTGCCAGCAGGAACCTTAGGGGGGGGTTCGAGACCCAGTACTTC.

Worth noting for this clone: Its ends do not fully match the called genes, so a read error is possible. Other DNA sequences in the same sample also yield this CDR3. The V gene is TRBV7-2, the J gene TRBJ2-1, with TRBD1 as a possible D gene (6 bases). Germline V gene data show CDR1 as SGHTA and CDR2 as FQGNSA. The CDR3 spans 15 residues. CDR3: CASSLVGASYNEQFF. The CDR3 DNA reads as TGTGCCAGCAGCTTAGTGGGGGCTTCGTACAATGAGCAATTCTTC.

This clone was found a few times. The rearrangement uses TRBV4-3 and TRBJ1-2; TRBD1 matches 9 bases. The CDR3 is made up of 15 amino acids. V lost 3 bases, J lost 8 bases, and 10 bases stayed unmatched. Germline V gene data show CDR1 as LGHNA and CDR2 as YSLEER. Here the CDR3 DNA reads TGCGCCAGCAGCCAGCTGGGACAGGGCCCTTTGGGCTACACCTTC. The encoded protein is CASSQLGQGPLGYTF.

This chain links TRBV15 with TRBJ2-5, with TRBD2 matching over 15 bases. The J call may be faulty, since TRBJ2-7 better matches the DNA end. Per germline, CDR1 LNHNV and CDR2 YYDKDF (reference sequence). This CDR3 has 19 residues. The CDR3 loop reads CATSRVGLAGGRGLYEQYF. CDR3 coding DNA: TGTGCCACCAGCAGAGTAGGACTAGCGGGAGGGAGGGGACTCTACGAGCAGTACTTC.

The gene calls are TRBV7-8 and TRBJ2-5; D unresolved. CDR1 and CDR2 from the germline V gene are SGHVS and FQNEAQ. Deletions cut 6 bases from V and 3 bases from J, with 11 bases between. This CDR3 is 13 amino acids long. CDR3: CASSFTVKETQYF. In DNA, the CDR3 is TGTGCCAGCAGTTTCACAGTAAAAGAGACCCAGTACTTC.

J is TRBJ2-5 and V is TRBV5-1, with D unresolved. The CDR3 consists of 14 residues. Germline assignment: CDR1 SGHRS and CDR2 YFSETQ. V was cut by 2 bases and J by 5 bases, with 13 bases left in between. In DNA, the CDR3 is TGCGCCAGCAGCTTAGGTGGGAATTGGGAGACCCAGTACTTC. Encoded protein: CASSLGGNWETQYF.

This clone was detected a few times. The chain uses TRBV5-4 and TRBJ2-1; D not certain. The V end lost 4 bases, the J end lost 6 bases, and 20 bases lay between the germline ends. The CDR3 runs 16 residues. Germline CDR1 is SGHNT and CDR2 is YYREEE (reference sequence). CDR3 loop: CASSLRQGQGLNEQFF. CDR3 bases: TGTGCCAGCAGCCTTCGTCAAGGTCAAGGGCTCAATGAGCAGTTCTTC.

This clone was observed a few times. The chain recombines TRBV5-1 with TRBJ2-2; no reliable D call. CDR1 and CDR2 (germline): SGHRS, YFSETQ. The length of the CDR3 is 13 residues. V was pared by 2 bases and J by 6 bases, with 8 bases between. CDR3 sequence: CASSFDGSGELFF. CDR3 coding DNA: TGCGCCAGCAGCTTTGATGGGTCCGGGGAGCTGTTTTTT.

On this clone itself: Different DNA sequences within this sample yield the same CDR3. The chain joins TRBV11-2 to TRBJ1-5, with D unclear. The CDR3 is 13 residues long. V was cut by 0 bases and J by 0 bases, with 0 bases left in between. Germline-derived CDR1 and CDR2 are SGHAT and FQNNGV. The CDR3 DNA sequence: TGTGCCAGCAGCTTAGATAGCAATCAGCCCCAGCATTTT. Its protein product is CASSLDSNQPQHF.